Below are 20 T cell receptor beta chains sequenced from a single sample in a study of shared clonotypes between healthy human individuals. Clones were read by immunoSEQ multiplex PCR, and TCRdb kept only the in-frame ones, dropping some. The data contain 2 million to 2.5 million clones, 93% of them singletons. Material: naive CD4+ T cells from PBMCs. Specified subset: CD45RA+ positively selected. The receptors stem from a man between 18 and 35 years old in good health. Some clones in this sample may be carry-over from other donors' samples.

Worth noting for this clone: The same CDR3 also results from other DNA sequences found in this sample. The chain joins TRBV7-3 to TRBJ2-1; 8 positions match TRBD2. CDR3 length equals 15 residues. The germline V gene encodes CDR1 SGHTA and CDR2 FQGTGA. Losses at the gene ends were 5 bases for V and 1 base for J; bases not matched to a gene: 4. CDR3 DNA sequence: TGTGCCAGCAGCCTGGGACTAGGGTCCTACAATGAGCAGTTCTTC. Translated: CASSLGLGSYNEQFF.

The CDR3 protein is CASTKGVNTEAFF. The CDR3 DNA reads as TGTGCCAGCACCAAAGGGGTGAACACTGAAGCTTTCTTT. The V call is TRBV25-1, the J call TRBJ1-1, with D perhaps matching TRBD1 (5 bases). V dropped 7 bases and J dropped 0 bases, with 9 bases sitting between them. The length of the CDR3 is 13 residues. CDR1 is MGHDK and CDR2 is SYGVNS in the germline V gene.

The rearrangement links TRBV28 to TRBJ1-2; tentatively, D is TRBD1 (5 bases). V was trimmed by 4 bases and J by 4 bases, leaving 16 bases between them. The CDR3 is 15 residues long. Germline CDR1 reads MDHEN; CDR2 reads SYDVKM. CDR3 sequence: CASSSAGTDVYGYTF. The CDR3 region has the DNA TGTGCCAGCAGTTCCGCCGGGACCGATGTCTATGGCTACACCTTC.

The rearrangement joins TRBV5-1 to TRBJ2-1; possible D gene TRBD1, 6 bases. Germline V gene sequence: CDR1 SGHRS, CDR2 YFSETQ. The CDR3 totals 13 residues. V gave up 4 bases and J gave up 9 bases, with 14 bases separating them. In DNA form, the CDR3 reads TGCGCCAGCAGCCTCAGGACAGATTCTGAGCAGTTCTTC. Translated: CASSLRTDSEQFF.

This rearrangement joins TRBV11-3 to TRBJ2-3; 12 bases align to TRBD2. This CDR3 is 19 amino acids long. V shed 1 base and J 5 bases; nucleotides not matched to a gene: 13. Germline values: CDR1 SGHNT, CDR2 YENEEA. CDR3 protein: CASSLGLALAGGGQDTQYF. CDR3 coding DNA: TGTGCCAGCAGCTTAGGCTTAGCACTAGCGGGAGGAGGTCAAGATACGCAGTATTTT.

J is TRBJ2-7 and V is TRBV6-5; D not certain. The CDR3 extends over 11 amino acids. Trimming left V 2 bases short and J 7 bases short, with 6 bases between. Germline V gene data show CDR1 as MNHEY and CDR2 as SVGAGI. CDR3 in DNA: TGTGCCAGCAGTTACGGCCGGGAGCAGTACTTC. Translation gives CASSYGREQYF.

The chain couples TRBV28 to TRBJ1-2; TRBD1 agrees at 7 bases. Unmatched junction bases numbered 5, after V lost 2 bases and J lost 2 bases. The CDR3 sequence is 15 residues long. The germline CDR1 and CDR2 sequences are MDHEN and SYDVKM. DNA for the CDR3: TGTGCCAGCAGTTTAACGGGACAGAGAAACTATGGCTACACCTTC. Translating gives CASSLTGQRNYGYTF.

The chain uses TRBV6-5 and TRBJ2-7; D could derive from TRBD1 or TRBD2 (5 bases each). V lost 0 bases and J lost 1, with 13 bases in between. CDR1 and CDR2 from the germline V gene are MNHEY and SVGAGI. CDR3 length: 16 residues. CDR3 sequence: CASSYSIGDPSYEQYF. In nucleotides, the CDR3 is TGTGCCAGCAGTTACTCGATCGGGGACCCATCCTACGAGCAGTACTTC.

This clone was seen more than once but under ten times. This rearrangement joins TRBV5-1 to TRBJ1-1; D remains ambiguous. CDR3 length: 12 residues. The ends were cut back, 6 bases at V and 7 bases at J, with 13 bases in the middle. Germline CDR1 reads SGHRS; CDR2 reads YFSETQ. CDR3 sequence: CASTEPGFEAFF. Written as DNA, the CDR3 is TGCGCCAGCACCGAACCGGGATTTGAAGCTTTCTTT.

As for this clone: Within the sample, other DNA sequences also encode this same CDR3. V is TRBV28 and J is TRBJ2-7; no definite D call. Between the trimmed V and J ends, which lost 5 bases and 1 base, there was a span of 6 bases. From germline, CDR1 is MDHEN and CDR2 SYDVKM. The CDR3 covers 12 residues. The CDR3 is CASSRQSYEQYF. The CDR3 bases are TGTGCCAGCAGTCGACAATCCTACGAGCAGTACTTC.

This sequence joins TRBV30 and TRBJ2-2; possible D gene TRBD1, 6 bases. Trimming left V 2 bases short and J 3 bases short, with 25 bases between. CDR3 length: 19 amino acids. Germline values: CDR1 GTSNPN, CDR2 SVGIG (reference sequence). The DNA of the CDR3 is TGTGCCTGGAGTCCTAGACCCAAGGACAGTTTTTATTACACCGGGGAGCTGTTTTTT. This sequence encodes CAWSPRPKDSFYYTGELFF.

This clone is a singleton in its sample. The rearrangement uses TRBV9 and TRBJ1-2, with a weak D call TRBD1 (6 bases). The V and J ends lost 4 bases and 6 bases respectively, with 19 bases between them. Germline V lookup: CDR1 SGDLS, CDR2 YYNGEE. CDR3 length: 15 amino acids. The CDR3: CASSLQTGSFHGYTF. CDR3 bases: TGTGCCAGCAGCCTCCAGACAGGTTCTTTTCATGGCTACACCTTC.

This clone was counted once. The chain links TRBV27 to TRBJ2-3; TRBD2 might be the D (6 bases). The germline V gene has CDR1 MNHEY and CDR2 SMNVEV (reference sequence). This CDR3 is 15 amino acids long. Trimming cost V 5 bases and J 3 bases, with 15 bases left between them. The CDR3 DNA sequence: TGTGCCAGCAGTCCGGGGACTTATTCTACAGATACGCAGTATTTT. Its protein product is CASSPGTYSTDTQYF.

In this sample, this clone turned up a few times. The chain couples TRBV6-5 to TRBJ1-4, with a tentative D call TRBD1 (5 bases). V shed 4 bases and J shed 7 bases, with 16 bases lying between them. The V gene's germline CDR1 is MNHEY and CDR2 SVGAGI. This CDR3 has 15 residues. The CDR3 sequence: CASSSNDRGSEKLFF. CDR3 DNA sequence: TGTGCCAGCAGTTCAAACGACAGAGGAAGTGAAAAACTGTTTTTT.

The chain recombines TRBV7-8 with TRBJ2-7; D possibly corresponds to TRBD1 (5 bases). This CDR3 contains 13 residues. The germline V gene encodes CDR1 SGHVS and CDR2 FQNEAQ. The germline V and J ends were trimmed by 7 bases and 3 bases, with 13 bases remaining between them. The chain's CDR3 is CASTPRGHYEQYF. The CDR3 coding sequence is TGTGCCAGCACCCCAAGGGGCCACTACGAGCAGTACTTC. The full variable domain, its missing parts supplied by reference TRBV7-8 and TRBJ2-7, is GAGVSQSPRYKVAKRGQDVALRCDPISGHVSLFWYQQALGQGPEFLTYFQNEAQLDKSGLPSDRFFAERPEGSVSTLKIQRTQQEDSAVYLCASTPRGHYEQYFGPGTRLTVT.

The chain carries TRBV4-3 and TRBJ2-3; D might be TRBD1 (6 bases). CDR1 and CDR2 from the germline V gene are LGHNA and YSLEER. Deletions cut 1 base from V and 3 bases from J, with 11 bases between. This CDR3 comprises 15 residues. CDR3 bases: TGCGCCAGCAGCCAAGTCACAGGGCGGACAGATACGCAGTATTTT. Translation: CASSQVTGRTDTQYF.

The V gene is TRBV7-2, the J gene TRBJ2-3; D remains ambiguous. The CDR3 totals 13 residues. The germline V and J ends were trimmed by 5 bases and 2 bases, with 8 bases remaining between them. Germline-derived CDR1 and CDR2 are SGHTA and FQGNSA. In DNA, the CDR3 is TGTGCCAGCAGCGCGGCGTCCACAGATACGCAGTATTTT. This translates into CASSAASTDTQYF.

The CDR3 loop is CASSLMGGQTDTQYF. The DNA of the CDR3 is TGTGCCAGCAGCTTAATGGGAGGCCAGACAGATACGCAGTATTTT. The chain employs TRBV7-3 and TRBJ2-3; weak D call: TRBD2 (6 bases). The V and J ends lost 1 base and 3 bases respectively, with 11 bases between them. The CDR3 is made up of 15 amino acids. Germline values: CDR1 SGHTA, CDR2 FQGTGA.

V gene TRBV5-6 combines with J gene TRBJ2-1; D tentatively fits TRBD1 or TRBD2 (5 bases each). From germline, CDR1 is SGHDT and CDR2 YYEEEE. The CDR3 is 17 residues long. Trimming removed 1 base from V and 5 bases from J, with 19 bases in between. CDR3 region: CASSLFLVEGRNNEQFF. In nucleotides, the CDR3 is TGTGCCAGCAGCTTGTTTTTGGTTGAGGGACGAAACAATGAGCAGTTCTTC.

CDR3 region: CATSRDGGPLHF. CDR3 coding DNA: TGTGCCACCAGCAGAGATGGAGGGCCCCTCCACTTT. The rearrangement uses TRBV15 and TRBJ1-6; D uncertain. Deletions cut 0 bases from V and 13 bases from J, with 7 bases between. This CDR3 is built from 12 residues. From germline, CDR1 is LNHNV and CDR2 YYDKDF (reference sequence).